This record concerns one T cell receptor (beta chain) sequence. This specimen comes from a study of blood T cell repertoires in COVID-19. About the research overall: From T cells, B-cell-depleted T cells, or PBMCs came the material, which was cDNA or gDNA.

Germline V lookup: CDR1 SEHNR, CDR2 FQNEAQ (reference sequence). There are 14 residues in the CDR3. With 5 bases removed from V and 0 bases from J, the gap between germline ends came to 10 bases. Sequencing used immunoSEQ multiplex PCR; TCRdb keeps in-frame clones, though not all of them. This sample has tens of thousands of clones, with 90% found just once. Sample: peripheral blood. This receptor was identified in a man in his sixties with active or convalescent COVID-19. The chain is built from TRBV7-9 and TRBJ1-1; D not resolved. The CDR3 is CASSLVGLNTEAFF. For the CDR3, the DNA is TGTGCCAGCAGCCTCGTGGGCTTGAACACTGAAGCTTTCTTT.